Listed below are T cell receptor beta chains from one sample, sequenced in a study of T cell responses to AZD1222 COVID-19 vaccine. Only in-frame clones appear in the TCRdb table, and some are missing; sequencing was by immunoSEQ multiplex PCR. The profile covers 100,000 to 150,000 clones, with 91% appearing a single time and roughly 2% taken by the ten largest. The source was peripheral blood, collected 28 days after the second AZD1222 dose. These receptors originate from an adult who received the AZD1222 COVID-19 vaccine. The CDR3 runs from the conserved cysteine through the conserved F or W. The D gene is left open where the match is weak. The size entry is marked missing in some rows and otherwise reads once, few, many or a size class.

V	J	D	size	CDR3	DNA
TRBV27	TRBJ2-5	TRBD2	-	CASSSGLAGWGETQYF	TGTGCCAGCAGTTCGGGACTAGCGGGATGGGGAGAGACCCAGTACTTC
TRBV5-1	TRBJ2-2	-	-	CASSFQGSNTGELFF	TGCGCCAGCAGCTTTCAGGGTTCGAACACCGGGGAGCTGTTTTTT
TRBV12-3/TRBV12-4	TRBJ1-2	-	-	CASSLGGVHYTF	TGTGCCAGCAGTTTAGGGGGGGTTCACTACACCTTC
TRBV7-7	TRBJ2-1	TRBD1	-	CASSFGTGGWNEQFF	TGTGCTAGCAGCTTTGGGACAGGGGGTTGGAATGAGCAGTTCTTC
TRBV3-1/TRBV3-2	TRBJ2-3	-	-	CASSRVSSTDTQYF	TGTGCCAGCAGCCGTGTGTCTAGCACAGATACGCAGTATTTT
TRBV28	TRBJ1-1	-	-	CASSPSWGLGTEAFF	TGTGCCAGCAGTCCTTCCTGGGGGTTGGGCACTGAAGCTTTCTTT
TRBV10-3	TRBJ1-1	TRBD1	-	CAIGGQGSTEAFF	TGTGCCATCGGGGGACAGGGGAGCACTGAAGCTTTCTTT
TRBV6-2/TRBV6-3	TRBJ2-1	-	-	CASSYRSNEQFF	TGTGCCAGCAGTTACCGTTCCAATGAGCAGTTCTTC
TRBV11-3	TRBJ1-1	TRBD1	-	CASSLQGARLAEAFF	TGTGCCAGCAGCTTGCAGGGGGCACGTCTTGCTGAAGCTTTCTTT
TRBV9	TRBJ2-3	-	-	CASSARTVPTDTQYF	TGTGCCAGCAGCGCTCGGACTGTTCCCACGGATACGCAGTATTTT
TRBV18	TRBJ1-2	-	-	CASSPDRNYGYTF	TGTGCCAGCTCACCGGACAGAAACTATGGCTACACCTTC
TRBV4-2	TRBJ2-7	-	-	CASSQDLEYEQYF	TGTGCCAGCAGCCAAGATCTAGAATACGAGCAGTACTTC
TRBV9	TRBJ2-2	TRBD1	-	CASSPDRVAGELFF	TGTGCCAGCAGCCCAGACAGGGTCGCCGGGGAGCTGTTTTTT
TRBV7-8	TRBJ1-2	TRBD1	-	CASSVDRAREGYTF	TGTGCCAGCAGCGTGGACAGGGCCAGGGAGGGCTACACCTTC
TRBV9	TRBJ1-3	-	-	CASSGHGNTIYF	TGTGCCAGCAGCGGTCACGGAAACACCATATATTTT
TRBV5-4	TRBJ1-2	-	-	CASSSSGRNYGYTF	TGTGCCAGCAGCTCCTCGGGGCGTAACTATGGCTACACCTTC
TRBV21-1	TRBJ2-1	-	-	CASSTRTGTSGTREQFF	TGTGCCAGCAGCACCCGGACCGGGACTAGCGGGACAAGGGAGCAGTTCTTC
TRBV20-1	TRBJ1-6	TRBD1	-	CSASSGRGGSPLHF	TGCAGTGCTAGTAGCGGCAGGGGGGGTTCACCCCTCCACTTT
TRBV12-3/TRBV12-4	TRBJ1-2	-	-	CASSFWGSYTF	TGTGCCAGCAGTTTTTGGGGGAGCTACACCTTC
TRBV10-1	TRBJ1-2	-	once	CASSGSGSDGYTF	TGCGCCAGCAGTGGGTCGGGGTCGGATGGCTACACCTTC
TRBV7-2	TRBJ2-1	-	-	CASSLLYNEQFF	TGTGCCAGCAGCTTACTCTACAATGAGCAGTTCTTC
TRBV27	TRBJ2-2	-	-	CASIVPCARAEIEANTGELFF	TGTGCCAGCATCGTCCCGTGTGCGAGGGCAGAAATAGAAGCGAACACCGGGGAGCTGTTTTTT
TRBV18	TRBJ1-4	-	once	CASSPGSTNEKLFF	TGTGCCAGCTCACCGGGTTCTACTAATGAAAAACTGTTTTTT
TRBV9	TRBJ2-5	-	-	CASSVDDGGFETQYF	TGTGCCAGCAGCGTAGATGATGGGGGATTCGAGACCCAGTACTTC
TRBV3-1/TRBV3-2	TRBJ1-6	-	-	CASSRGGYNSPLHF	TGTGCCAGCAGCCGTGGGGGCTATAATTCACCCCTCCACTTT
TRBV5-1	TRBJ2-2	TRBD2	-	CASSFPLLSSGGPRAGELFF	TGCGCCAGCAGCTTCCCCCTTCTTTCTAGCGGGGGGCCGCGGGCCGGGGAGCTGTTTTTT
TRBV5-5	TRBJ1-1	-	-	CASSFTGTYTEAFF	TGTGCCAGCAGCTTCACAGGGACGTACACTGAAGCTTTCTTT
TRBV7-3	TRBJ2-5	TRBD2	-	CASSLWGGQETQYF	TGTGCCAGCAGCTTATGGGGGGGCCAAGAGACCCAGTACTTC
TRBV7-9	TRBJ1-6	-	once	CASSLWGGGDSPLHF	TGTGCCAGCAGCTTATGGGGGGGAGGTGATTCACCCCTCCACTTT
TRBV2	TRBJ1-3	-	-	CATSGRLSGNTIYF	TGTGCCACCTCCGGTCGCTTATCTGGAAACACCATATATTTT
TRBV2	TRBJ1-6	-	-	CASSEYGQNNSPLHF	TGTGCCAGCAGTGAATACGGGCAGAATAATTCACCCCTCCACTTT
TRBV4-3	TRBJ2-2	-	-	CASSQGVATGELFF	TGCGCCAGCAGCCAAGGGGTCGCCACCGGGGAGCTGTTTTTT
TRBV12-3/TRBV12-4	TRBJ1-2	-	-	CASRDRPYGYTF	TGTGCCAGCAGGGACCGACCCTATGGCTACACCTTC
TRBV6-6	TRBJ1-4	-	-	CASSPPGAANEKLFF	TGTGCCAGCAGCCCCCCAGGTGCAGCTAATGAAAAACTGTTTTTT
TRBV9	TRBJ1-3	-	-	CASSRRGDPAGNTIYF	TGTGCCAGCAGCAGAAGGGGGGACCCAGCTGGAAACACCATATATTTT
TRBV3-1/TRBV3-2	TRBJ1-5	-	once	CASSQGRSAQPQHF	TGTGCCAGCAGCCAAGGGAGGTCCGCTCAGCCCCAGCATTTT
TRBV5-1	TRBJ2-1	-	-	CASSLAPGGGVKNNEQFF	TGCGCCAGCAGCTTGGCTCCGGGTGGTGGAGTTAAAAACAATGAGCAGTTCTTC
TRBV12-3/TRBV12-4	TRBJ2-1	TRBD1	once	CASSGQGSEQFF	TGTGCCAGCAGCGGACAGGGGAGTGAGCAGTTCTTC
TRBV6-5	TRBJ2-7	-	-	CASSPRELRNEQYF	TGTGCCAGCAGTCCCAGAGAATTGCGGAACGAGCAGTACTTC
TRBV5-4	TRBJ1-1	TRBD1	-	CASSHRDSTEAFF	TGTGCCAGCAGCCACCGGGACAGCACTGAAGCTTTCTTT
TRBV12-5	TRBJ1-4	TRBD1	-	CASGPGQDEKLFF	TGTGCTAGTGGCCCGGGACAGGATGAAAAACTGTTTTTT
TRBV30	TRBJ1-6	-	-	CAWTGGMGNSPLHF	TGTGCCTGGACAGGCGGGATGGGTAATTCACCCCTCCACTTT
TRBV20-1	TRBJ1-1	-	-	CSARLNTEAFF	TGCAGTGCCAGGTTGAACACTGAAGCTTTCTTT
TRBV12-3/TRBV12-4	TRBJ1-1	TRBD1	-	CASNGQGNTEAFF	TGTGCCAGCAACGGACAGGGGAACACTGAAGCTTTCTTT
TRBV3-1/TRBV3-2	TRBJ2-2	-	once	CASTNQNTGELFF	TGTGCCAGCACCAACCAAAACACCGGGGAGCTGTTTTTT
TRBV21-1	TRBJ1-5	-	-	CASSKDRGVDKPQHF	TGTGCCAGCAGCAAAGACAGGGGGGTTGATAAGCCCCAGCATTTT
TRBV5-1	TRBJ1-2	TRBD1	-	CASSLAVFSPGGSGYTF	TGCGCCAGCAGCTTGGCAGTTTTCTCGCCAGGGGGTAGTGGCTACACCTTC
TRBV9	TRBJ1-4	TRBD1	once	CASSAGTGVPTNEKLFF	TGTGCCAGCAGCGCCGGGACAGGGGTTCCAACTAATGAAAAACTGTTTTTT
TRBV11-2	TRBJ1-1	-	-	CASSLAGALLRNTEAFF	TGTGCCAGCAGCTTGGCAGGGGCTCTTCTTAGGAACACTGAAGCTTTCTTT
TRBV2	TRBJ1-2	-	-	CASSEGGSYGYTF	TGTGCCAGCAGTGAAGGAGGCAGCTATGGCTACACCTTC
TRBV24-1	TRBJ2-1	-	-	CATSDLPERREQFF	TGTGCCACCAGTGATCTCCCGGAGCGCAGGGAGCAGTTCTTC
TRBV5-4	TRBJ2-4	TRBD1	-	CASSLAGQLAKNIQYF	TGTGCCAGCAGCTTGGCGGGACAGCTAGCCAAAAACATTCAGTACTTC
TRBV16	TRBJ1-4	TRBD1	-	CASSQTPGQGEKLFF	TGTGCCAGCAGCCAAACTCCTGGACAGGGTGAAAAACTGTTTTTT
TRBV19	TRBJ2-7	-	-	CASSIGLGQGNYEQYF	TGTGCCAGTAGTATAGGATTAGGGCAGGGGAACTACGAGCAGTACTTC